These 2 T cell receptor beta chains originate from one sample sequenced in a study of blood T cell repertoires in COVID-19. Repertoires were generated with immunoSEQ multiplex PCR, while TCRdb's copy carries only in-frame clones and drops some. The data contain 150,000 to 200,000 clones, around 90% of them seen just once; the ten biggest clones take up around 0.5%. Source material: peripheral blood. The receptor source for this set is a man in his forties or fifties with acute or convalescent COVID-19.

V gene TRBV11-2 combines with J gene TRBJ2-7; tentative D call: TRBD2 (6 bases). Germline CDR1 and CDR2: SGHAT and FQNNGV. There are 17 residues in the CDR3. Trimming shortened V by 1 base and J by 2 bases, and 18 bases separated the two germline ends. DNA for the CDR3: TGTGCCAGCAGCTTAGTGGCCGGGGTGGGGGGAACCTACGAGCAGTACTTC. Encoded protein: CASSLVAGVGGTYEQYF.

The chain employs TRBV11-2 and TRBJ1-1, with no clear D. The germline V gene encodes CDR1 SGHAT and CDR2 FQNNGV. Between the trimmed V and J ends, which lost 5 bases and 11 bases, there was a span of 12 bases. This CDR3 is 11 amino acids long. The CDR3 region is CASSHGGMAFF. In DNA, the CDR3 is TGTGCCAGCAGCCATGGAGGGATGGCTTTCTTT.